This T cell receptor beta chain appears in the sequencing data of a study of blood T cell repertoires in COVID-19. For the study at large: The samples span acute and convalescent COVID-19 from the United States, Italy and Spain.

Trimming took 1 base from V and 3 from J; bases not matched to a gene: 6. Looked up from germline, CDR1 is SQVTM and CDR2 is ANQGSEA. This CDR3 comprises 16 residues. The repertoire was sequenced with immunoSEQ multiplex PCR; TCRdb's copy has only in-frame clones and lacks some. Among roughly 35,000 clones listed, around 87% were seen once. The chain carries TRBV29-1 and TRBJ2-7; 13 bases agree with TRBD2. Sequenced sample: peripheral blood. The sequence came from a man aged 45-65 years with active or convalescent COVID-19. CDR3 nucleotide sequence: TGCAGCGTTGAAGCCCGGACTAGCGGGAGACTCTACGAGCAGTACTTC. It encodes CSVEARTSGRLYEQYF.